The sequence of this T cell receptor beta chain was determined in a study of lymphopenia after photon versus proton radiotherapy. This CDR3 has 13 amino acids. CDR1 SEHNR and CDR2 FQNEAQ come from the germline V gene (reference sequence). The V end lost 5 bases, the J end lost 4 bases, and 9 bases lay between the germline ends. Libraries were prepared by immunoSEQ multiplex PCR; TCRdb keeps only in-frame clonotypes and omits some of them. The repertoire holds 45,000 to 65,000 clones, with more than 85% as singletons. This clone was counted only a few times. The genes are TRBV7-9 and TRBJ1-3, with D unresolved. This sequence was found in a woman aged 40 to 50 with cholangiocarcinoma. The source material was peripheral blood, sampled from a patient treated with photon-based radiotherapy. Here the CDR3 DNA reads TGTGCCAGCAGCCCATCCGGGGGAAACACCATATATTTT. This codes for CASSPSGGNTIYF.